The clone carrying this T cell receptor beta chain was seen a handful of times. The target antigen is unknown. This sample was taken from a study of Graves' ophthalmopathy and Graves' hyperthyroidism. Across the study: Being free of ophthalmopathy for 18 months of follow-up defined stable hyperthyroidism. Study-wide findings and caveats: Sensitivity reached 70.59% and specificity approximately 78% when the model predicted ophthalmopathy progression. Blood contained most expanded thyroid clonotypes exceeding 0.001 frequency.

Using RNA transcripts, the TCR beta CDR3 regions were amplified. Amplification began with first-round RT-PCR using HTBI primers, then second-round multiplex PCR was performed. TCRdb re-derived calls from the multiplex PCR reads in MiXCR, one entry per CDR3 protein. Seen here are over a million distinct CDR3 sequences, roughly 35% observed once, and the top ten hold 11%. In this cohort, patients with other autoimmune diseases, uncontrolled infections, pregnancy or lactation were excluded. Germline CDR1 SQVTM, CDR2 ANQGSEA. V lost 7 bases, J lost 11 bases, and 18 bases lay in between. The CDR3 loop spans 12 amino acids.

This sequence was found in an adult man with Graves' hyperthyroidism. V gene TRBV29-1 combines with J gene TRBJ1-5; D unclear. Material: peripheral blood or thyroid tissue (not recorded which). The CDR3 reads CSGRAAQETQHF. The CDR3 nucleotides are TGCAGCGGCCGGGCCGCACAAGAGACCCAGCATTTT.